This TCR beta chain was recorded in a study of technical replicates of blood from a handful of donors. Libraries were prepared by immunoSEQ multiplex PCR; TCRdb keeps only in-frame clonotypes and omits some of them. The sample shows more than 75,000 clones, 80% to 95% of them seen only once. V was cut by 4 bases and J by 5 bases, with 13 bases left in between. CDR1 and CDR2 (germline): SGHRS, YFSETQ. The CDR3 contains 13 residues. This sequence joins TRBV5-1 and TRBJ2-7, with D possibly TRBD1 on 5 matching bases. Sequencing was performed on T cells isolated from PBMCs. The clonotype was recovered from a human donor in good health. The CDR3, as DNA: TGCGCCAGCAGCCCCTACCCACAGGACGAGCAGTACTTC. Its translation: CASSPYPQDEQYF.